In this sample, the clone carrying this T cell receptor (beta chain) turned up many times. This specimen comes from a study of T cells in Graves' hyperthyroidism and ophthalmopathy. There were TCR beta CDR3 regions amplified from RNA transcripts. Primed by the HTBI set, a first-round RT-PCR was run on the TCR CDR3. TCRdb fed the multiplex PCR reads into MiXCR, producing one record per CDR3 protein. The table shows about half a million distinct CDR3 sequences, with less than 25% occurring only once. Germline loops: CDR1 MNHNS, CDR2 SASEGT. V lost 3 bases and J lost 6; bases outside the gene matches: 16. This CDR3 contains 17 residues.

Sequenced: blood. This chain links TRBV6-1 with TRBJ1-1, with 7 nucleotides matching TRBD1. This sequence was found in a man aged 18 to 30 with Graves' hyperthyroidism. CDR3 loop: CASSENDRAGGKAEAFF. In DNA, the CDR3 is TGTGCCAGCAGTGAGAACGACAGGGCCGGGGGAAAGGCTGAAGCTTTCTTT.